Listed here are 31 T cell receptor beta chains from one sample, sequenced in a study of OX40 agonist ivuxolimab in advanced cancers. Profiling relied on immunoSEQ multiplex PCR, and the TCRdb table lists in-frame clones only, not all of them. The sample contains tens of thousands of clones, roughly 86% of which appear only once. The sample consisted of CD4+ or CD8+ T cells sorted from blood, taken in a trial of the OX40 agonist ivuxolimab. The receptors come from an adult with an advanced solid tumor such as melanoma, head and neck, liver or kidney cancer.

This clone is a singleton in its sample. The chain couples TRBV9 to TRBJ2-2; the match to TRBD2 covers 7 bases. The CDR3 contains 13 residues. Germline V CDR1 and CDR2: SGDLS, YYNGEE. V lost 5 bases, J lost 4 bases, and 2 bases stayed unmatched. CDR3: CASSWGGTGELFF. The CDR3 DNA is TGTGCCAGCAGTTGGGGGGGCACCGGGGAGCTGTTTTTT.

V usage is TRBV6-1 and J usage is TRBJ1-2; D is uncertain. The germline gives CDR1 MNHNS, CDR2 SASEGT. The V gene lost 6 bases and the J gene lost 4 bases, with 18 bases spanning the gap. The CDR3 loop spans 15 amino acids. Here the CDR3 reads CASSPTRDTGYGYTF. For the CDR3, the DNA is TGTGCCAGCAGCCCAACCCGAGACACTGGCTATGGCTACACCTTC.

This clone appeared once. The genes are TRBV6-6 and TRBJ2-7; 10 bases fit TRBD1. CDR3 length: 14 amino acids. Germline CDR1 and CDR2: MNHNY and SVGAGI (reference sequence). V shed 8 bases, J shed 4 bases, and the junction held 8 bases outside the gene matches. CDR3 sequence: CASRQGQGQYEQYF. CDR3 in DNA: TGTGCCAGCCGACAGGGACAGGGGCAGTACGAGCAGTACTTC.

This chain joins TRBV7-5 and TRBJ1-5. TRBV7-5 is annotated as a pseudogene. The CDR3 covers 16 residues. In DNA, the CDR3 is TGTGTCAGAAGTCGGGACCTGTTAGGGAGCAATCAGCCCCAGCATTTT. It translates to CVRSRDLLGSNQPQHF.

The rearrangement links TRBV9 to TRBJ1-6, with D tentatively TRBD1 (5 bases). Germline V lookup: CDR1 SGDLS, CDR2 YYNGEE. Trimming took off 0 bases at V and 6 bases at J, with 10 bases between the two ends. The CDR3 is made up of 15 amino acids. The CDR3 DNA is TGTGCCAGCAGCGTAGAGGGGCAAGTTAATTCACCCCTCCACTTT. This translates into CASSVEGQVNSPLHF.

Points on this clone: An end of the junction does not agree with germline; a read error may underlie this. This chain connects TRBV2 to TRBJ1-1, with a tentative D call TRBD1 (6 bases). Germline loops: CDR1 SNHLY, CDR2 FYNNEI. CDR3 size: 11 residues. For the CDR3, the DNA is TGTGCCAGCAGTGGGGACACTCCCCGACTCTTT. Its translation: CASSGDTPRLF.

This clone was found a few times. The V and J genes are TRBV4-1 and TRBJ1-4, with D uncertain. Germline CDR1 reads MGHRA; CDR2 reads YSYEKL. The length of the CDR3 is 16 residues. The V and J ends lost 0 bases and 4 bases respectively, with 12 bases between them. Here the CDR3 reads CASSQDRSRRNEKLFF. In DNA form, the CDR3 reads TGCGCCAGCAGCCAAGATCGGTCGCGGCGTAATGAAAAACTGTTTTTT.

This chain connects TRBV19 to TRBJ1-1, with 10 bases identical to TRBD1. After removal of 7 bases from V and 5 bases from J, the junction contained 13 bases not matched to a gene. Germline CDR1 is LNHDA and CDR2 is SQIVND (reference sequence). The CDR3 runs to 16 residues. CDR3 DNA: TGTGCCAGTATGAGGAGGGGACAGGGGCTCGGGACTGAAGCTTTCTTT. Encoded protein: CASMRRGQGLGTEAFF. The full variable domain, its missing parts supplied by reference TRBV19 and TRBJ1-1, is DGGITQSPKYLFRKEGQNVTLSCEQNLNHDAMYWYRQDPGQGLRLIYYSQIVNDFQKGDIAEGYSVSREKKESFPLTVTSAQKNPTAFYLCASMRRGQGLGTEAFFGQGTRLTVV.

This clone was counted only a few times. J is TRBJ1-2 and V is TRBV27; 7 positions match TRBD1. With V trimmed by 4 bases and J by 6 bases, 5 bases remained unmatched. The germline gives CDR1 MNHEY, CDR2 SMNVEV (reference sequence). The CDR3 covers 13 residues. The CDR3: CASSSTGPNGYTF. The CDR3 region has the DNA TGTGCCAGCAGTTCGACAGGGCCCAATGGCTACACCTTC.

This chain connects TRBV5-1 to TRBJ1-1; D ambiguous. V was cut by 0 bases and J by 6 bases, with 9 bases left in between. The germline V gene encodes CDR1 SGHRS and CDR2 YFSETQ. The length of the CDR3 is 13 residues. Here the CDR3 DNA reads TGCGCCAGCAGCTTGGTCACGTTAGCTGAAGCTTTCTTT. Amino acids: CASSLVTLAEAFF.

The chain combines TRBV2 with TRBJ2-7; D is ambiguous. From germline, CDR1 is SNHLY and CDR2 FYNNEI. Trimming pared 7 bases from V and 1 base from J, leaving 14 bases between. This CDR3 comprises 14 residues. In nucleotides, the CDR3 is TGTGCCAGCAAGCCTCAGCGTACTTCCTACGAGCAGTACTTC. Protein product: CASKPQRTSYEQYF.

V usage is TRBV19 and J usage is TRBJ2-7, with no clear D. The CDR3 runs to 14 residues. Between the trimmed V and J ends, which lost 1 base and 2 bases, there was a span of 9 bases. Germline-derived CDR1 and CDR2 are LNHDA and SQIVND (reference sequence). The CDR3 spells CASSIAAGTYEQYF. The CDR3 DNA sequence: TGTGCCAGTAGTATAGCTGCCGGTACCTACGAGCAGTACTTC.

This clone showed up just once. The J gene is TRBJ2-7, the V gene TRBV6-5; D may be TRBD1 or TRBD2 (5 bases each). There are 13 residues in the CDR3. Per germline, CDR1 MNHEY and CDR2 SVGAGI. Trimming pared 2 bases from V and 7 bases from J, leaving 12 bases between. The CDR3 spells CASSYGGSREQYF. In DNA form, the CDR3 reads TGTGCCAGCAGTTACGGGGGTTCGCGAGAGCAGTACTTC.

This chain links TRBV18 with TRBJ1-1; D perhaps matches TRBD1 (6 bases). Deletions cut 4 bases from V and 4 bases from J, with 10 bases between. Germline V lookup: CDR1 KGHSH, CDR2 LQKENI. CDR3 length equals 13 residues. The chain's CDR3 is CASSRGAGTEAFF. DNA of the CDR3: TGTGCCAGCTCACGGGGGGCGGGCACTGAAGCTTTCTTT.

V gene TRBV6-1 combines with J gene TRBJ1-5; perhaps TRBD1 as D (5 bases). CDR1 is MNHNS, CDR2 SASEGT, per germline. V lost 4 bases, J lost 6 bases, and 10 bases lay in between. This CDR3 is 13 amino acids long. CDR3 in amino acids: CASSVVQGQPQHF. The CDR3 region has the DNA TGTGCCAGCAGTGTGGTGCAGGGTCAGCCCCAGCATTTT.

This chain joins TRBV7-9 and TRBJ2-2; 7 nucleotides line up with TRBD2. Looked up from germline, CDR1 is SEHNR and CDR2 is FQNEAQ (reference sequence). Germline trimming cut 8 bases from V and 2 bases from J; bases unmatched to any gene: 8. CDR3 length: 15 amino acids. CDR3 in amino acids: CASLPGTKNTGELFF. CDR3 coding DNA: TGTGCCAGCCTACCGGGGACTAAAAACACCGGGGAGCTGTTTTTT.

This clone was detected a few times. The CDR3 here is CASSSSVSPLHF. As DNA, the CDR3 is TGTGCCAGCAGCTCTAGTGTTTCACCCCTCCACTTT. This sequence joins TRBV7-2 and TRBJ1-6; D uncertain. Germline loops: CDR1 SGHTA, CDR2 FQGNSA. Trimming removed 4 bases at V and 9 bases at J, with 7 bases between. The CDR3 has 12 residues.

The chain combines TRBV7-3 with TRBJ1-1, with D possibly being TRBD1 (5 bases). V was shortened by 4 bases and J by 11 bases, with 14 bases between the two germline ends. The CDR3 covers 12 residues. CDR1 and CDR2 (germline): SGHTA, FQGTGA. This chain's CDR3 is CASSSPGLSAFF. Here the CDR3 DNA reads TGTGCCAGCAGCTCCCCGGGACTGTCGGCTTTCTTT.

This chain connects TRBV7-2 to TRBJ2-3; TRBD2 matches at 7 bases. Losses at the gene ends were 7 bases for V and 1 base for J; bases not matched to a gene: 2. Germline V gene lookup returns CDR1 SGHTA and CDR2 FQGNSA. This CDR3 is built from 13 residues. The CDR3 nucleotides are TGTGCCAGCACCAGCGGGGGCACAGATACGCAGTATTTT. Translated: CASTSGGTDTQYF.

The rearrangement uses TRBV6-1 and TRBJ1-1; no firm D call. CDR1 and CDR2 from the germline V gene are MNHNS and SASEGT. The CDR3 extends over 11 amino acids. V lost 8 bases, J lost 5 bases, and 9 bases lay in between. The CDR3 nucleotides read TGTGCCAGCCCAGGAAGTACTGAAGCTTTCTTT. Its protein product is CASPGSTEAFF.

This chain connects TRBV11-2 to TRBJ1-1; 9 nucleotides align to TRBD1. Germline trimming cut 1 base from V and 7 bases from J; bases unmatched to any gene: 4. The CDR3 loop spans 14 amino acids. The germline CDR1 and CDR2 sequences are SGHAT and FQNNGV. CDR3 in amino acids: CASSLVGTGFEAFF. The CDR3 DNA sequence: TGTGCCAGCAGCTTAGTAGGGACAGGGTTTGAAGCTTTCTTT.

CDR3 DNA sequence: TGTGCCAGTTCCGCGGGACACAAGGGCACTGAAGCTTTCTTT. Translating it yields CASSAGHKGTEAFF. V gene TRBV6-5 combines with J gene TRBJ1-1; TRBD1 is a possible D gene (6 bases). CDR1 MNHEY and CDR2 SVGAGI come from the germline V gene. V lost 9 bases and J lost 4, with 18 bases in between. This CDR3 has 14 residues.

The V gene is TRBV6-5, the J gene TRBJ1-2; 7 bases are a match to TRBD1. Germline V lookup: CDR1 MNHEY, CDR2 SVGAGI. The V gene end was trimmed by 4 bases and the J gene end by 8 bases; junction bases not matched to a gene: 13. The CDR3 contains 15 residues. DNA for the CDR3: TGTGCCAGCAGTTCCAAGACAGGGCGTAGGGAGGGCTACACCTTC. Its translation: CASSSKTGRREGYTF.

The J gene is TRBJ1-4, the V gene TRBV6-5; 12 bases match TRBD1. The trim removed 4 bases at V and 7 bases at J, leaving 4 bases unmatched. The CDR3 sequence is 15 residues long. Germline lookup yields CDR1 MNHEY and CDR2 SVGAGI. The CDR3 nucleotides are TGTGCCAGCAGTTCTCGGGACAGGGGGCTTGAAAAACTGTTTTTT. It specifies CASSSRDRGLEKLFF.

V and J are TRBV5-1 and TRBJ2-1; the D call may be TRBD1 or TRBD2 (6 bases each). CDR1 and CDR2 (germline): SGHRS, YFSETQ. The CDR3 totals 16 residues. V was pared by 3 bases and J by 3 bases, with 16 bases between. The DNA for the CDR3 is TGCGCCAGCAGCTGGGATATCGGGGGCCACTACAATGAGCAGTTCTTC. Encoded protein: CASSWDIGGHYNEQFF.

J is TRBJ2-5 and V is TRBV7-2; TRBD2 is a possible D gene (6 bases). The CDR3 is 15 amino acids. The germline V gene encodes CDR1 SGHTA and CDR2 FQGNSA. The V end lost 3 bases, the J end lost 4 bases, and 15 bases lay between the germline ends. CDR3 loop: CASSFRREKGETQYF. The CDR3 coding sequence is TGTGCCAGCAGCTTTCGCCGGGAGAAGGGAGAGACCCAGTACTTC.

This chain links TRBV6-1 with TRBJ1-4, with D unresolved. V gave up 6 bases and J gave up 0 bases, with 11 bases separating them. The CDR3 has 15 amino acids. The germline CDR1 and CDR2 sequences are MNHNS and SASEGT. In DNA, the CDR3 is TGTGCCAGCAGCCCCAGGCAGCCAACTAATGAAAAACTGTTTTTT. This sequence encodes CASSPRQPTNEKLFF.

The CDR3 DNA is TGCGCCAGCAGCAGGACAGGGCCCTCTGGAAACACCATATATTTT. Encoded protein: CASSRTGPSGNTIYF. This sequence joins TRBV5-1 and TRBJ1-3, with TRBD1 matching 8 bases. V lost 4 bases and J lost 0; bases outside the gene matches: 3. Germline lookup yields CDR1 SGHRS and CDR2 YFSETQ. The CDR3 consists of 15 residues.

CDR3 loop: CASSPRRGNTEAFF. The CDR3 DNA follows: TGTGCCAGCTCACCACGCAGGGGCAACACTGAAGCTTTCTTT. This chain connects TRBV18 to TRBJ1-1, with TRBD1 as a possible D gene (6 bases). Germline CDR1 KGHSH, CDR2 LQKENI. The CDR3 loop spans 14 amino acids. V lost 1 base and J lost 2, with 8 bases in between.

The rearrangement joins TRBV6-6 to TRBJ1-2; tentative D call: TRBD1 (5 bases). Per germline, CDR1 MNHNY and CDR2 SVGAGI (reference sequence). This CDR3 is 14 amino acids long. V gave up 3 bases and J gave up 0 bases, with 8 bases separating them. Written as DNA, the CDR3 is TGTGCCAGCAGTTATGGGGGGACTAACTATGGCTACACCTTC. Encoded protein: CASSYGGTNYGYTF.

The chain uses TRBV15 and TRBJ1-5, with D tentatively TRBD1 (5 bases). With 1 base removed from V and 6 bases from J, the gap between germline ends came to 13 bases. Germline V gives CDR1 LNHNV, CDR2 YYDKDF (reference sequence). The CDR3 extends over 15 amino acids. In nucleotides, the CDR3 is TGTGCCACCAGCAGAGTTGGGAACGGGGGTCAGCCCCAGCATTTT. Amino acid sequence: CATSRVGNGGQPQHF.